This is a list of T cell receptor beta chains from one sample in a study of early stage breast cancer tumors. The table came from immunoSEQ multiplex PCR; TCRdb's copy has only in-frame clones and leaves some out. The table records some 28,000 clones, 80% of them present only once. Source material: blood. All receptors come from a person in their 60s with breast cancer. CDR3s include the opening cysteine and the closing phenylalanine or tryptophan. A D gene is named only where the DNA matches it firmly. Some rows mark clone size as missing; the rest say once, few, many or name a class of expanded clone.

.,TRBV2,.,TRBJ1-2,CASRLDTDYGYTF,TGTGCCAGCAGATTGGACACTGACTATGGCTACACCTTC
.,TRBV18,.,TRBJ1-1,CASSPLPRTEAFF,TGTGCCAGCTCACCTCTTCCTCGCACTGAAGCTTTCTTT
.,TRBV20-1,.,TRBJ2-1,CVGQSEQFF,TGCGTAGGACAGAGTGAGCAGTTCTTC
.,TRBV18,.,TRBJ2-1,CASSPVNEQFF,TGTGCCAGCTCACCCGTGAATGAGCAGTTCTTC
TRBD2,TRBV4-3,once,TRBJ2-2,CASSQEPRTSGRGSNTGELFF,TGCGCCAGCAGCCAAGAGCCAAGGACTAGCGGGAGAGGAAGCAACACCGGGGAGCTGTTTTTT
TRBD1,TRBV5-1,.,TRBJ2-3,CASSPRTGGSTDTQYF,TGCGCCAGCAGCCCAAGGACAGGGGGCTCAACAGATACGCAGTATTTT
TRBD2,TRBV10-3,.,TRBJ2-2,CAISELAANTGELFF,TGTGCCATCAGCGAACTAGCGGCGAACACCGGGGAGCTGTTTTTT
TRBD2,TRBV11-1,.,TRBJ2-1,CASSLELAGWGEQFF,TGTGCCAGCAGCTTAGAACTAGCGGGATGGGGCGAGCAGTTCTTC
TRBD1,TRBV2,few,TRBJ1-1,CASSGQGTEAFF,TGTGCCAGCAGTGGACAGGGTACTGAAGCTTTCTTT
TRBD2,TRBV19,once,TRBJ2-5,CASSMGLAGRETQYF,TGTGCCAGTAGTATGGGACTAGCGGGAAGAGAGACCCAGTACTTC
.,TRBV27,.,TRBJ2-7,CASSLRLALSLSEQYF,TGTGCCAGCAGTTTAAGGCTAGCTTTGTCTCTCTCCGAGCAGTACTTC